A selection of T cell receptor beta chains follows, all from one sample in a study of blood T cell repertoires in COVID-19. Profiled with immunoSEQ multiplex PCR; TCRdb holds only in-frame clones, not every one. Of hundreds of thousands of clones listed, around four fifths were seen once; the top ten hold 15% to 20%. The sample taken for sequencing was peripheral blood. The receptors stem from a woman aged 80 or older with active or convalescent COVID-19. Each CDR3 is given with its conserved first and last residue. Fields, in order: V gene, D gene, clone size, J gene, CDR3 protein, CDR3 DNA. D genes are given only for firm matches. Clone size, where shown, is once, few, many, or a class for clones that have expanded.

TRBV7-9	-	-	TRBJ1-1	CASSEGSTEAFF	TGTGCCAGCTCCGAGGGCAGCACTGAAGCTTTCTTT
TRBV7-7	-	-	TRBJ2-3	CASSLGTGSTDTQYF	TGTGCTAGCAGCTTAGGGACGGGGAGCACAGATACGCAGTATTTT
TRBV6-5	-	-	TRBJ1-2	CASSYSTFGYGYTF	TGTGCCAGCAGTTACTCGACATTCGGCTATGGCTACACCTTC
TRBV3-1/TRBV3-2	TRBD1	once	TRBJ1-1	CASSQVRGTALTEAFF	TGTGCCAGCAGCCAAGTGCGCGGGACAGCCCTCACTGAAGCTTTCTTT
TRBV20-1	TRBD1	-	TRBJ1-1	CSASTTGEAFF	TGCAGTGCCTCGACGACAGGGGAAGCTTTCTTT
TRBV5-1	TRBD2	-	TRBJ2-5	CASRPGLAGGQETQYF	TGCGCCAGCAGACCTGGGCTAGCGGGGGGGCAAGAGACCCAGTACTTC
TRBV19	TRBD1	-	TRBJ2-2	CASSIIWTGAAGELFF	TGTGCCAGTAGTATTATCTGGACAGGGGCCGCCGGGGAGCTGTTTTTT
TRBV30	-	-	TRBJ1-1	CAWRGGTASKNTEAFF	TGTGCCTGGAGAGGAGGGACTGCGTCTAAGAACACTGAAGCTTTCTTT
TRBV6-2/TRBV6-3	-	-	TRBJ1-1	CASSQGSEAFF	TGTGCCAGCAGTCAGGGATCTGAAGCTTTCTTT
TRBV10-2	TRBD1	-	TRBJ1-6	CASSVAGGYNSPLHF	TGCGCCAGCAGTGTGGCAGGGGGGTATAATTCACCCCTCCACTTT
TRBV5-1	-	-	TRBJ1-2	CASSLDGDYGYTF	TGCGCCAGCAGCTTGGACGGAGACTATGGCTACACCTTC
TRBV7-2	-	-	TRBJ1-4	CASSLDFQRTTNEKLFF	TGTGCCAGCAGCTTAGATTTCCAGCGAACAACTAATGAAAAACTGTTTTTT
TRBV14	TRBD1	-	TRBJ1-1	CASSQFRGQGRSEAFF	TGTGCCAGCAGCCAATTTAGGGGACAGGGAAGATCTGAAGCTTTCTTT
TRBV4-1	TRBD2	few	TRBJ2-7	CASSQDRLAGGTYEQYF	TGCGCCAGCAGCCAAGACCGCCTAGCGGGGGGCACCTACGAGCAGTACTTC
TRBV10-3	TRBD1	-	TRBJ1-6	CAISERTGGTVKSPLHF	TGTGCCATCAGTGAGAGGACAGGGGGAACGGTTAAGTCACCCCTCCACTTT
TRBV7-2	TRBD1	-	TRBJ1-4	CASSSRDRVNEKLFF	TGTGCCAGCAGCTCGAGGGACAGGGTTAATGAAAAACTGTTTTTT
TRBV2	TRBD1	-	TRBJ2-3	CASSRDRGTDTQYF	TGTGCCAGCAGCCGGGACAGGGGCACAGATACGCAGTATTTT
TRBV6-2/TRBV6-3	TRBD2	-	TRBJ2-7	CASSYYRGLAYEQYF	TGTGCCAGCAGTTACTATCGTGGACTAGCCTACGAGCAGTACTTC
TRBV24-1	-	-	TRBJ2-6	CATGQLSGANVLTF	TGTGCCACCGGACAGCTCTCTGGGGCCAACGTCCTGACTTTC
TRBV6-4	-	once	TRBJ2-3	CASRSPPRLAISTDTQYF	TGTGCCAGCAGATCCCCCCCTCGGCTAGCGATAAGCACAGATACGCAGTATTTT
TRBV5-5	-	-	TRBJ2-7	CASSLGPRERYEQYF	TGTGCCAGCAGCTTGGGGCCCCGGGAGAGGTACGAGCAGTACTTC
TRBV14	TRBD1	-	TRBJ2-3	CASSSQGRNTQYF	TGTGCCAGCAGCTCACAGGGGCGAAATACGCAGTATTTT
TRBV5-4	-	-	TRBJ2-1	CASEVAGTRPNEQFF	TGTGCCAGCGAGGTGGCCGGTACCCGCCCCAATGAGCAGTTCTTC
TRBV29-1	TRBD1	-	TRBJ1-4	CSVRTGDEKLFF	TGCAGCGTTCGGACAGGGGACGAAAAACTGTTTTTT
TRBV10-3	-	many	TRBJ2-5	CAISEPGGQETQYF	TGTGCCATCAGTGAGCCTGGCGGACAAGAGACCCAGTACTTC
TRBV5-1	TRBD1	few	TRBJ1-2	CASSLGTGAQTNYGYTF	TGCGCCAGCAGCTTGGGGACAGGGGCCCAAACTAACTATGGCTACACCTTC
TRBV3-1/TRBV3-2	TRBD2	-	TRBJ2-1	CASSQDRGGGSYNEQFF	TGTGCCAGCAGCCAAGATAGGGGCGGGGGGAGTTACAATGAGCAGTTCTTC
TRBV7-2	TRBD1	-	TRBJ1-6	CASGIDRVSPLHF	TGTGCCAGCGGGATCGACAGGGTTTCACCCCTCCACTTT
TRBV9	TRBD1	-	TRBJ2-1	CASSVASDRGFDEQFF	TGTGCCAGCAGCGTCGCCTCGGACAGGGGGTTCGATGAGCAGTTCTTC
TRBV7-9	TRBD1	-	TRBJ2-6	CASSPRGMQSVSGANVLTF	TGTGCCAGCAGTCCCAGGGGGATGCAGAGTGTCTCTGGGGCCAACGTCCTGACTTTC
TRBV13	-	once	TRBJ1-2	CASSLAQGANYGYTF	TGTGCCAGCAGCTTAGCACAGGGCGCTAACTATGGCTACACCTTC